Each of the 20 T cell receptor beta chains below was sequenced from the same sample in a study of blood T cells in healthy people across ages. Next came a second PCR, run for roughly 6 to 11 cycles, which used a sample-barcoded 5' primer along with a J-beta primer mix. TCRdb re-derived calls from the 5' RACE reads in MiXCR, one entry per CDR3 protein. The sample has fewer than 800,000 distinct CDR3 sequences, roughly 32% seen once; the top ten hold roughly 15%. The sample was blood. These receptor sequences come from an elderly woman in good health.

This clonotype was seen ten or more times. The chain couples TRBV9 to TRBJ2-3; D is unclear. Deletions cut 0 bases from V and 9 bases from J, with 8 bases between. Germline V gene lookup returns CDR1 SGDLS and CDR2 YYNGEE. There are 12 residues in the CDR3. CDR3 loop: CASSVEDHTQYF. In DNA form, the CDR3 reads TGTGCCAGCAGCGTAGAGGACCACACGCAGTATTTT.

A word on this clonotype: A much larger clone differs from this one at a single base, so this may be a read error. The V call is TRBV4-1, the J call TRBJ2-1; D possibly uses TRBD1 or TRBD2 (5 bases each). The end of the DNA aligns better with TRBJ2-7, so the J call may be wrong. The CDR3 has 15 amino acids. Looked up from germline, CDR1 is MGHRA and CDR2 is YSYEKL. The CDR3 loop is CASSQGGISYNEQYF. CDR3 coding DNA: TGCGCCAGCAGCCAAGGGGGGATCTCCTACAATGAGCAGTACTTC.

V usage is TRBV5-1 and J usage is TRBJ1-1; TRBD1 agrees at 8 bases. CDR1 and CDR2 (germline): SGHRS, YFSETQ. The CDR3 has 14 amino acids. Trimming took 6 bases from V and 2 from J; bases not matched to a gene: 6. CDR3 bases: TGCGCCAGCAAGACCGGGACAGGAAACACTGAAGCTTTCTTT. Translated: CASKTGTGNTEAFF.

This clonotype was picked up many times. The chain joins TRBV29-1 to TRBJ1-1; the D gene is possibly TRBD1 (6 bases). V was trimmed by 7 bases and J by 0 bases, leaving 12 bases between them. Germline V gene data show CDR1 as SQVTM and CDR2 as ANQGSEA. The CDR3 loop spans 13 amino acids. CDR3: CSAGQSMNTEAFF. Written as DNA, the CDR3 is TGCAGCGCCGGACAGAGTATGAACACTGAAGCTTTCTTT.

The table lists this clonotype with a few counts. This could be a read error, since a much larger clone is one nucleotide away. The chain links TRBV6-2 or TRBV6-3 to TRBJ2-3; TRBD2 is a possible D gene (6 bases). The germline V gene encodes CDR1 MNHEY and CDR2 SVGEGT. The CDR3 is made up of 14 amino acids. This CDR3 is CASSFRGNTDAQYF. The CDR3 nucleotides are TGTGCCAGCAGCTTCCGGGGGAACACAGATGCGCAGTATTTT.

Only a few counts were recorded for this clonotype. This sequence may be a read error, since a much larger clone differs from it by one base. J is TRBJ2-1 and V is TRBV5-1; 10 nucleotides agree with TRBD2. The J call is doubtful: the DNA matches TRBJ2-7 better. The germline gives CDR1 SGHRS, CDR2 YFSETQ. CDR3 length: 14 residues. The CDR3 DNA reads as TGCGCCAGCAGCCTTGGACTAGCGGCCAATGAGCAGTACTTC. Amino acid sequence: CASSLGLAANEQYF.

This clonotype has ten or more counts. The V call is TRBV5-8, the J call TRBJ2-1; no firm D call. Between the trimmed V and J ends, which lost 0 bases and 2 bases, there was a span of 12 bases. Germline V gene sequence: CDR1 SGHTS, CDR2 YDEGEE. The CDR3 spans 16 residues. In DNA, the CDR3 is TGTGCCAGCAGCTTGGTTGGACGGATGGCCTACAATGAGCAGTTCTTC. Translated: CASSLVGRMAYNEQFF.

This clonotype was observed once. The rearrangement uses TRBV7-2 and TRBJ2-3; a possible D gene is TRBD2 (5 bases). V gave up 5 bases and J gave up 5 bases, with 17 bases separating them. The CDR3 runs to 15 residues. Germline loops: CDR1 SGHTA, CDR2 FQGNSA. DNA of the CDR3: TGTGCCAGCAGCCGATCCGGGGTACGGCAAGATACGCAGTATTTT. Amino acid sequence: CASSRSGVRQDTQYF. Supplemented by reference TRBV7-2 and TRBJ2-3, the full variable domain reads GAGVSQSPSNKVTEKGKDVELRCDPISGHTALYWYRQSLGQGLEFLIYFQGNSAPDKSGLPSDRFSAERTGGSVSTLTIQRTQQEDSAVYLCASSRSGVRQDTQYFGPGTRLTVL.

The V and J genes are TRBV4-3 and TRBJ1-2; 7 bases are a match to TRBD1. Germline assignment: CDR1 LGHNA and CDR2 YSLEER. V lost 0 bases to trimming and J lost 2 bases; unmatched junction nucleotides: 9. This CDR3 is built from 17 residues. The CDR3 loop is CASSQEEGGAVNYGYTF. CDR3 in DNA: TGCGCCAGCAGCCAAGAGGAAGGGGGCGCGGTGAACTATGGCTACACCTTC.

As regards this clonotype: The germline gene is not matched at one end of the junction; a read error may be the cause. CDR3 region: CAGREEGASYGYTF. For the CDR3, the DNA is TGCGCCGGCAGGGAAGAGGGGGCAAGCTATGGCTACACCTTC. This chain connects TRBV10-2 to TRBJ1-2, with 7 nucleotides matching TRBD1. The V gene's germline CDR1 is WSHSY and CDR2 SAAADI. The CDR3 is 14 residues long.

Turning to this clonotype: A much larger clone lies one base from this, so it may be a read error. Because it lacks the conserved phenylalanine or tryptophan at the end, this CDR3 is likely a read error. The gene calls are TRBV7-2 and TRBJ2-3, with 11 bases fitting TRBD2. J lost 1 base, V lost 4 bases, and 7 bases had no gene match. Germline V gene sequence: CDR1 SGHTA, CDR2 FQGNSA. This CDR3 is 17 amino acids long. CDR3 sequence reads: CASSSQKTSGGTDTQYL. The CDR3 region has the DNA TGTGCCAGCAGCTCACAGAAGACTAGCGGGGGCACAGATACGCAGTATTTG.

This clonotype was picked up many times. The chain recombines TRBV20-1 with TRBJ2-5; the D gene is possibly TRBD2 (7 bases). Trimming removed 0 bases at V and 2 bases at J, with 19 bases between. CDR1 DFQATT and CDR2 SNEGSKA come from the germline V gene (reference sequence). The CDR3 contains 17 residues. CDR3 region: CSARERRGRDPQETQYF. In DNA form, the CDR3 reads TGCAGTGCTAGAGAGCGTAGGGGGAGGGATCCTCAAGAGACCCAGTACTTC.

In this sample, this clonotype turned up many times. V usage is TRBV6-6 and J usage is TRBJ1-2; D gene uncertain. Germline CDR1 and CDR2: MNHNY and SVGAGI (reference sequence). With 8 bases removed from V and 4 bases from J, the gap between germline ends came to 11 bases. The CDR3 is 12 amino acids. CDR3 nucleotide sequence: TGTGCCAGCGTAGACCGCCCCTATGGCTACACCTTC. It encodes CASVDRPYGYTF.

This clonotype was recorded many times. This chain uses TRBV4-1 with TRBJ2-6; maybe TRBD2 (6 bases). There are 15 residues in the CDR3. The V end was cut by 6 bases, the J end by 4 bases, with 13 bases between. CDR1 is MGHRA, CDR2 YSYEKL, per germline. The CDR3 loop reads CASRAGGRGANVLTF. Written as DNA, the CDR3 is TGCGCCAGCAGAGCCGGGGGAAGGGGGGCCAACGTCCTGACTTTC.

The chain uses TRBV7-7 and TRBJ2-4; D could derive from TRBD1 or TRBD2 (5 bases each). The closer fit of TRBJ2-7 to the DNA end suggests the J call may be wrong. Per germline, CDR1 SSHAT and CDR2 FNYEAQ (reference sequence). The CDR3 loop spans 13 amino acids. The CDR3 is CASSLGMGDEQYF. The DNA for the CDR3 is TGTGCCAGCAGCTTAGGAATGGGGGACGAGCAGTACTTC.

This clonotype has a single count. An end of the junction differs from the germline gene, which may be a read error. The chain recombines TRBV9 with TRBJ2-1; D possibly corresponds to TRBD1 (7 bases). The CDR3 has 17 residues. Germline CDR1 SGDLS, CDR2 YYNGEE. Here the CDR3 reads CASSVELGGGRDNEQFF. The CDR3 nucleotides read TGTGCTAGCAGCGTAGAGTTAGGAGGGGGCCGCGACAATGAGCAGTTCTTC.

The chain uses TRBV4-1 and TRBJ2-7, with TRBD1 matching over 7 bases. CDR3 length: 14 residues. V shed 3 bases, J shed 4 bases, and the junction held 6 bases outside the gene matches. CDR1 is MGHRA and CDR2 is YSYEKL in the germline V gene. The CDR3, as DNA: TGCGCCAGCAGCCATGTTGGGACAGAATACGAGCAGTACTTC. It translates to CASSHVGTEYEQYF.

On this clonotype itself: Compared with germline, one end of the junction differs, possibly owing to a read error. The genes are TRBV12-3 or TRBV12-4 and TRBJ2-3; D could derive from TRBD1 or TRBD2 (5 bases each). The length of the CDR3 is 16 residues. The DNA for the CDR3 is TGTGCCAGCGTCCAGCCCAGCGGAGTAGGGGCAGATGCGCAGTATTTT. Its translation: CASVQPSGVGADAQYF.

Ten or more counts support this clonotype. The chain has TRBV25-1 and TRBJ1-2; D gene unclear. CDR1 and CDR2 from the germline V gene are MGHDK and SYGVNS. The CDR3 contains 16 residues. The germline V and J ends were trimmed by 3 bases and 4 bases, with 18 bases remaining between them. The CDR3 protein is CASSDPRRNRGYGYTF. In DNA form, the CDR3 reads TGTGCCAGCAGTGATCCCCGACGAAACAGAGGCTATGGCTACACCTTC.

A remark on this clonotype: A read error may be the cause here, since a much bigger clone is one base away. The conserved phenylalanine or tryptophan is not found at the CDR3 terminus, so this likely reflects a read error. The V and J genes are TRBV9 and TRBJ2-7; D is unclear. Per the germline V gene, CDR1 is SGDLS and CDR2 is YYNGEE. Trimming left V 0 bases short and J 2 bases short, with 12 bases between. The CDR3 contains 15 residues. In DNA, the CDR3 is TGTGCCAGCAGCGTAGCTCCTCGGTTTCCCTACGAGCAGTACTGC. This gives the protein CASSVAPRFPYEQYC.